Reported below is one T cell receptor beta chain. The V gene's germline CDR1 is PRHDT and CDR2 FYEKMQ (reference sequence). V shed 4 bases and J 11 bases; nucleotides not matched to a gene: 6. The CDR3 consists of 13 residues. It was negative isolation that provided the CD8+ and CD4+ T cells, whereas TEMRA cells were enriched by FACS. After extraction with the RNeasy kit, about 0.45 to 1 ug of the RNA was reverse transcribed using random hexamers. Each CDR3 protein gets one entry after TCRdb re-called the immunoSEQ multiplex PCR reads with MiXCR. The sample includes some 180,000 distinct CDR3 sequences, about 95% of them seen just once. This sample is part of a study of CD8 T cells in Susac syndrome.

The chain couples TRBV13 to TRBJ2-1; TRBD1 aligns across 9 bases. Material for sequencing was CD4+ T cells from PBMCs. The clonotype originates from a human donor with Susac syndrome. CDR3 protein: CASSYGQGSKQFF. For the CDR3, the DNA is TGTGCCAGCAGCTACGGACAGGGGAGCAAGCAGTTCTTC.